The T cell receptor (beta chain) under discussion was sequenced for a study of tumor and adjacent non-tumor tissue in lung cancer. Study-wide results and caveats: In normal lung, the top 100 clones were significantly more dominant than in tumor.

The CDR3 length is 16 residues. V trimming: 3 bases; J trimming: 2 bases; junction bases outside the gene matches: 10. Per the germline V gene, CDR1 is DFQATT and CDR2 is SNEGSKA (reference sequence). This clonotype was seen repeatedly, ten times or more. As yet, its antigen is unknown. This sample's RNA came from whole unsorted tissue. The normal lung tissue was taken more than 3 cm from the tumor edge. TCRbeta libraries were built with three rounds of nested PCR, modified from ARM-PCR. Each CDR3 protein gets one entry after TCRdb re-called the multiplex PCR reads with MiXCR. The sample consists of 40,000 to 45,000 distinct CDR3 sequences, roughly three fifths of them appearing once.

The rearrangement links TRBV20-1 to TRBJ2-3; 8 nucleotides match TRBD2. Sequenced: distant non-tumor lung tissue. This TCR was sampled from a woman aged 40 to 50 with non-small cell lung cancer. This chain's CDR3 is CSASPLGAGVTDTQYF. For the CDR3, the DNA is TGCAGTGCTAGCCCCCTTGGAGCGGGAGTCACAGATACGCAGTATTTT.